This T cell receptor beta chain was retrieved from a study of somatic mutations in cytotoxic T cells in rheumatoid arthritis. The table came from immunoSEQ multiplex PCR; TCRdb's copy has only in-frame clones and leaves some out. This sample has roughly 14,000 clones, with around 77% found just once. This CDR3 contains 16 residues. The junction had 8 bases not matched to a gene; V was cut back by 4 bases and J by 5 bases. Germline CDR1 reads MDHEN; CDR2 reads SYDVKM. The chain links TRBV28 to TRBJ2-2, with TRBD1 matching over 9 bases. The source of this sequence is an adult with rheumatoid arthritis. The sequenced sample consisted of CD8+ T cells sorted from blood. CDR3 sequence (DNA): TGTGCCAGCAGTTCACCCGACAGGGGGGAGACCGGGGAGCTGTTTTTT. This codes for CASSSPDRGETGELFF.